This TCR beta chain came from a study of blood T cells in healthy people across ages. V was trimmed by 8 bases and J by 3 bases, leaving 25 bases between them. The CDR3 extends over 17 amino acids. Germline CDR1 is SEHNR and CDR2 is FQNEAQ (reference sequence). Then a second PCR, running roughly 7 to 11 cycles, was carried out with a sample-barcoded 5' primer and a J-beta primer mix. Using its own MiXCR run on the 5' RACE reads, TCRdb lists one record per CDR3 protein. Of over 1.5 million distinct CDR3 sequences listed, 49% are singletons. This clonotype was seen a few times. Its specificity is not known. Overall study results and limits: What prevented conclusive comparison of naive and antigen-experienced cells was that PBMCs were unsorted.

The chain is built from TRBV7-9 and TRBJ2-5; D might be TRBD2 (6 bases). The TCR sequence derives from a woman in her thirties or forties in good health. The sample consisted of blood. DNA of the CDR3: TGTGCCAGCTCCTTCGGGTGGCGGTACGGAGGGGAAGAGACCCAGTACTTC. Protein: CASSFGWRYGGEETQYF.